This is a list of T cell receptor beta chains from one sample in a study of cytomegalovirus exposure and HLA in healthy donors. This table comes from immunoSEQ multiplex PCR, and its TCRdb copy is limited to in-frame clones, with some not included. The sample carries approximately 85,000 clones, 62% recorded once. The sample was PBMCs. Receptors were obtained from a woman aged 30 to 39 in good health and CMV-seropositive. CDR3s include the opening cysteine and the closing phenylalanine or tryptophan. D genes are given only for firm matches. Size tells how often a clone was seen (once, few, many) or the class of an expanded clone, and some rows leave it out.

size | J | D | V | CDR3 | DNA
medium-sized | TRBJ2-6 | - | TRBV19 | CASSRYGSGANVLTF | TGTGCCAGTAGTAGATACGGTTCTGGGGCCAACGTCCTGACTTTC
few | TRBJ1-2 | - | TRBV18 | CASSPPGLAVGFGYTF | TGTGCCAGCTCACCGCCAGGGTTAGCAGTGGGCTTTGGCTACACCTTC
- | TRBJ1-4 | TRBD1 | TRBV7-2 | CASSPSGQGGEKLFF | TGTGCCAGCAGCCCAAGCGGACAGGGCGGGGAAAAACTGTTTTTT
- | TRBJ2-3 | TRBD1 | TRBV2 | CASSLRQGNTDTQYF | TGTGCCAGCAGTCTACGACAGGGTAATACAGATACGCAGTATTTT
- | TRBJ1-2 | - | TRBV19 | CASQPATVYGYTF | TGTGCCAGCCAACCAGCGACAGTATATGGCTACACCTTC
- | TRBJ1-1 | - | TRBV6-1 | CASSEEARVQTEAFF | TGTGCCAGCAGTGAAGAGGCCAGGGTCCAAACTGAAGCTTTCTTT
- | TRBJ1-2 | - | TRBV30 | CAKRGAGANYGYTF | TGTGCCAAGCGGGGGGCAGGTGCGAACTATGGCTACACCTTC
few | TRBJ2-5 | - | TRBV10-3 | CAISEPHQETQYF | TGTGCCATCAGTGAGCCTCACCAAGAGACCCAGTACTTC
- | TRBJ1-2 | - | TRBV19 | CASSLGQGGYPF | TGTGCCAGTAGCCTCGGACAAGGTGGCTACCCCTTC
once | TRBJ1-1 | - | TRBV12-5 | CASGLGGSHNTEAFF | TGTGCTAGTGGTTTGGGCGGGTCCCATAACACTGAAGCTTTCTTT
- | TRBJ2-3 | - | TRBV5-1 | CASSFRQGTDTQYF | TGCGCCAGCAGCTTTCGGCAGGGCACAGATACGCAGTATTTT
- | TRBJ1-1 | - | TRBV2 | CASSVTGLEAFF | TGTGCCAGCAGTGTGACAGGTCTCGAAGCTTTCTTT
few | TRBJ1-1 | - | TRBV29-1 | CSVWPQGITEAFF | TGCAGCGTTTGGCCCCAGGGGATCACTGAAGCTTTCTTT
- | TRBJ1-1 | - | TRBV25-1 | CASRETRSTNTEAFF | TGTGCCAGCAGGGAGACCCGAAGCACGAACACTGAAGCTTTCTTT
- | TRBJ1-1 | - | TRBV19 | CASSTTGRGTEAFF | TGTGCCAGTAGTACGACAGGTAGAGGGACTGAAGCTTTCTTT
- | TRBJ2-3 | - | TRBV6-5 | CASRLGGTSTDTQYF | TGTGCCAGCAGGTTGGGGGGAACTAGCACAGATACGCAGTATTTT
- | TRBJ1-5 | - | TRBV7-2 | CATSEGGGNQPQHF | TGTGCCACGTCTGAGGGGGGGGGCAATCAGCCCCAGCATTTT
- | TRBJ2-7 | TRBD2 | TRBV6-6 | CASRSTSGGTYEQYF | TGTGCCAGCAGGTCAACTAGCGGGGGAACCTACGAGCAGTACTTC
- | TRBJ2-3 | - | TRBV2 | CASSTGYASTDTQYF | TGTGCCAGCAGTACAGGGTACGCTAGCACAGATACGCAGTATTTT
many | TRBJ2-3 | - | TRBV6-5 | CASRLPGTDTQYF | TGTGCCAGCAGGCTACCGGGGACAGATACGCAGTATTTT
- | TRBJ1-5 | - | TRBV4-1 | CASSPPAEGPQHF | TGCGCCAGCAGCCCCCCGGCCGAGGGGCCCCAGCATTTT
few | TRBJ1-5 | - | TRBV30 | CAWTLGSNQPQHF | TGTGCCTGGACTCTCGGTAGCAATCAGCCCCAGCATTTT
- | TRBJ1-2 | - | TRBV2 | CASSEGLRRAGYPF | TGTGCCAGCAGTGAGGGGCTCCGGAGGGCTGGCTACCCCTTC
- | TRBJ1-5 | TRBD1 | TRBV7-9 | CASSPGTGTQPQHF | TGTGCCAGCAGCCCCGGGACAGGGACCCAGCCCCAGCATTTT
- | TRBJ1-1 | - | TRBV15 | CATSSTVNTEAFF | TGTGCCACCAGCAGTACAGTGAACACTGAAGCTTTCTTT
- | TRBJ2-2 | TRBD2 | TRBV6-5 | CASTSGGADTGELFF | TGTGCCAGCACTAGCGGGGGGGCGGACACCGGGGAGCTGTTTTTT
- | TRBJ1-4 | - | TRBV27 | CASSLSAGTNEKLFF | TGTGCCAGCAGTTTATCAGCAGGTACTAATGAAAAACTGTTTTTT
- | TRBJ1-2 | - | TRBV7-6 | CASRGLGQMRGYTF | TGTGCCAGCAGGGGTTTGGGGCAGATGCGTGGCTACACCTTC
- | TRBJ2-1 | TRBD1 | TRBV5-6 | CASSEQGSSSYNEQFF | TGTGCCAGCAGTGAACAGGGGTCTAGCTCCTACAATGAGCAGTTCTTC
- | TRBJ2-2 | - | TRBV19 | CASFNRVANTGELFF | TGTGCCAGTTTTAACAGGGTCGCGAACACCGGGGAGCTGTTTTTT
- | TRBJ2-1 | TRBD2 | TRBV30 | CAWVTSGGGNEQFF | TGTGCCTGGGTTACTAGCGGGGGGGGGAATGAGCAGTTCTTC
- | TRBJ2-1 | TRBD2 | TRBV7-3 | CASSIAGGGYNEQFF | TGTGCCAGCAGTATAGCGGGGGGAGGCTACAATGAGCAGTTCTTC
- | TRBJ2-2 | TRBD1 | TRBV5-1 | CASSDGQGGTGELFF | TGCGCCAGCAGCGATGGACAGGGGGGCACCGGGGAGCTGTTTTTT
- | TRBJ2-2 | TRBD2 | TRBV5-6 | CASSWGLSNTGELFF | TGTGCCAGCAGCTGGGGACTATCTAACACCGGGGAGCTGTTTTTT
- | TRBJ2-1 | - | TRBV9 | CASSVVQNEQFF | TGTGCCAGCAGCGTAGTGCAGAATGAGCAGTTCTTC
- | TRBJ2-5 | - | TRBV9 | CASSGTGQGQETQYF | TGTGCCAGCAGCGGAACCGGTCAGGGCCAAGAGACCCAGTACTTC
- | TRBJ1-5 | TRBD1 | TRBV6-1 | CASSEGQYSNQPQHF | TGTGCCAGCAGTGAGGGACAGTATAGCAATCAGCCCCAGCATTTT
- | TRBJ2-1 | TRBD1 | TRBV2 | CASSETGRGYRGEQFF | TGTGCCAGCAGTGAGACCGGGCGAGGGTACAGGGGGGAGCAGTTCTTC
- | TRBJ2-3 | TRBD1 | TRBV6-1 | CASSEVWGQGADTQYF | TGTGCCAGCAGTGAAGTGTGGGGACAGGGGGCGGATACGCAGTATTTT
- | TRBJ2-3 | - | TRBV7-2 | CASSRDRSSTDTQYF | TGTGCCAGCAGCCGAGACAGATCTAGCACAGATACGCAGTATTTT
few | TRBJ2-5 | TRBD2 | TRBV29-1 | CSAPGLALETQYF | TGCAGCGCTCCGGGACTAGCGTTAGAGACCCAGTACTTC
- | TRBJ1-1 | TRBD1 | TRBV2 | CASSQGGGTEAFF | TGTGCCAGCAGTCAGGGGGGAGGCACTGAAGCTTTCTTT
- | TRBJ1-1 | TRBD1 | TRBV5-1 | CASTLRPGQGSSPGTEAFF | TGCGCCAGCACCTTACGTCCGGGACAGGGGTCTTCCCCGGGGACTGAAGCTTTCTTT
few | TRBJ2-7 | TRBD2 | TRBV5-5 | CASSPVFTSGGTYEQYF | TGTGCCAGCAGCCCCGTTTTTACTAGCGGGGGTACCTACGAGCAGTACTTC
- | TRBJ1-1 | - | TRBV5-1 | CASSLAQNTEAFF | TGCGCCAGCAGCTTGGCCCAGAACACTGAAGCTTTCTTT
- | TRBJ1-2 | - | TRBV6-4 | CASTPSREPQIAYGYTF | TGTGCCAGCACTCCATCACGGGAACCCCAGATCGCATATGGCTACACCTTC
- | TRBJ1-2 | - | TRBV9 | CASSVEAGTNYGYTF | TGTGCCAGCAGCGTAGAGGCAGGGACTAACTATGGCTACACCTTC